This TCR beta chain was sequenced in a study of siplizumab effects on memory and regulatory T cells. Donor pairs, a few in total, had unstimulated naive, memory, effector memory and TEMRA subsets sequenced. Study-level findings and limits: Mappable alloreactive CD4+ clones were on average 68.8% Treg-derived with siplizumab, less than 30% in controls.

To note about this clone: Its antigen is as yet unknown.

Trimming took off 5 bases at V and 8 bases at J, with 19 bases between the two ends. Germline loops: CDR1 LNHDA, CDR2 SQIVND (reference sequence). The CDR3 has 15 residues. Libraries were prepared by immunoSEQ multiplex PCR; TCRdb keeps only in-frame clonotypes and omits some of them. This sample has about 57,000 clones, with less than 85% found just once. The chain joins TRBV19 to TRBJ2-1, with D perhaps TRBD2 (6 bases). The sequenced sample consisted of memory CD4+ T cells sorted from blood. The sequence came from a human donor in good health. The CDR3 reads CASSPTPFGGYEQFF. CDR3 DNA sequence: TGTGCCAGTAGTCCGACTCCGTTCGGGGGTTATGAGCAGTTCTTC. Full variable domain (remainder filled in from reference TRBV19 and TRBJ2-1): DGGITQSPKYLFRKEGQNVTLSCEQNLNHDAMYWYRQDPGQGLRLIYYSQIVNDFQKGDIAEGYSVSREKKESFPLTVTSAQKNPTAFYLCASSPTPFGGYEQFFGPGTRLTVL.